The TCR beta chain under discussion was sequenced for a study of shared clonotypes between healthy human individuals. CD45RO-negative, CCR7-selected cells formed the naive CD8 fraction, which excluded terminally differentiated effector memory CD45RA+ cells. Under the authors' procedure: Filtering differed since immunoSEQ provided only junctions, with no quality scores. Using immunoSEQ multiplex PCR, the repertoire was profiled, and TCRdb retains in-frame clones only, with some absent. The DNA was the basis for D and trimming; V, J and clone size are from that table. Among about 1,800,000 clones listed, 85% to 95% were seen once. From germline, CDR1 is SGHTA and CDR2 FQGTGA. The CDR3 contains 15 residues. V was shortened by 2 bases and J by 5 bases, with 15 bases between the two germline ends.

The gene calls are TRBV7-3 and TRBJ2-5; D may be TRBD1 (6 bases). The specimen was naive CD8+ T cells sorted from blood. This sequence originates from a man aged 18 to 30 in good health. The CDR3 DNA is TGTGCCAGCAGCTTAGGATTCAGGGGATCGGAGACCCAGTACTTC. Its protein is CASSLGFRGSETQYF.